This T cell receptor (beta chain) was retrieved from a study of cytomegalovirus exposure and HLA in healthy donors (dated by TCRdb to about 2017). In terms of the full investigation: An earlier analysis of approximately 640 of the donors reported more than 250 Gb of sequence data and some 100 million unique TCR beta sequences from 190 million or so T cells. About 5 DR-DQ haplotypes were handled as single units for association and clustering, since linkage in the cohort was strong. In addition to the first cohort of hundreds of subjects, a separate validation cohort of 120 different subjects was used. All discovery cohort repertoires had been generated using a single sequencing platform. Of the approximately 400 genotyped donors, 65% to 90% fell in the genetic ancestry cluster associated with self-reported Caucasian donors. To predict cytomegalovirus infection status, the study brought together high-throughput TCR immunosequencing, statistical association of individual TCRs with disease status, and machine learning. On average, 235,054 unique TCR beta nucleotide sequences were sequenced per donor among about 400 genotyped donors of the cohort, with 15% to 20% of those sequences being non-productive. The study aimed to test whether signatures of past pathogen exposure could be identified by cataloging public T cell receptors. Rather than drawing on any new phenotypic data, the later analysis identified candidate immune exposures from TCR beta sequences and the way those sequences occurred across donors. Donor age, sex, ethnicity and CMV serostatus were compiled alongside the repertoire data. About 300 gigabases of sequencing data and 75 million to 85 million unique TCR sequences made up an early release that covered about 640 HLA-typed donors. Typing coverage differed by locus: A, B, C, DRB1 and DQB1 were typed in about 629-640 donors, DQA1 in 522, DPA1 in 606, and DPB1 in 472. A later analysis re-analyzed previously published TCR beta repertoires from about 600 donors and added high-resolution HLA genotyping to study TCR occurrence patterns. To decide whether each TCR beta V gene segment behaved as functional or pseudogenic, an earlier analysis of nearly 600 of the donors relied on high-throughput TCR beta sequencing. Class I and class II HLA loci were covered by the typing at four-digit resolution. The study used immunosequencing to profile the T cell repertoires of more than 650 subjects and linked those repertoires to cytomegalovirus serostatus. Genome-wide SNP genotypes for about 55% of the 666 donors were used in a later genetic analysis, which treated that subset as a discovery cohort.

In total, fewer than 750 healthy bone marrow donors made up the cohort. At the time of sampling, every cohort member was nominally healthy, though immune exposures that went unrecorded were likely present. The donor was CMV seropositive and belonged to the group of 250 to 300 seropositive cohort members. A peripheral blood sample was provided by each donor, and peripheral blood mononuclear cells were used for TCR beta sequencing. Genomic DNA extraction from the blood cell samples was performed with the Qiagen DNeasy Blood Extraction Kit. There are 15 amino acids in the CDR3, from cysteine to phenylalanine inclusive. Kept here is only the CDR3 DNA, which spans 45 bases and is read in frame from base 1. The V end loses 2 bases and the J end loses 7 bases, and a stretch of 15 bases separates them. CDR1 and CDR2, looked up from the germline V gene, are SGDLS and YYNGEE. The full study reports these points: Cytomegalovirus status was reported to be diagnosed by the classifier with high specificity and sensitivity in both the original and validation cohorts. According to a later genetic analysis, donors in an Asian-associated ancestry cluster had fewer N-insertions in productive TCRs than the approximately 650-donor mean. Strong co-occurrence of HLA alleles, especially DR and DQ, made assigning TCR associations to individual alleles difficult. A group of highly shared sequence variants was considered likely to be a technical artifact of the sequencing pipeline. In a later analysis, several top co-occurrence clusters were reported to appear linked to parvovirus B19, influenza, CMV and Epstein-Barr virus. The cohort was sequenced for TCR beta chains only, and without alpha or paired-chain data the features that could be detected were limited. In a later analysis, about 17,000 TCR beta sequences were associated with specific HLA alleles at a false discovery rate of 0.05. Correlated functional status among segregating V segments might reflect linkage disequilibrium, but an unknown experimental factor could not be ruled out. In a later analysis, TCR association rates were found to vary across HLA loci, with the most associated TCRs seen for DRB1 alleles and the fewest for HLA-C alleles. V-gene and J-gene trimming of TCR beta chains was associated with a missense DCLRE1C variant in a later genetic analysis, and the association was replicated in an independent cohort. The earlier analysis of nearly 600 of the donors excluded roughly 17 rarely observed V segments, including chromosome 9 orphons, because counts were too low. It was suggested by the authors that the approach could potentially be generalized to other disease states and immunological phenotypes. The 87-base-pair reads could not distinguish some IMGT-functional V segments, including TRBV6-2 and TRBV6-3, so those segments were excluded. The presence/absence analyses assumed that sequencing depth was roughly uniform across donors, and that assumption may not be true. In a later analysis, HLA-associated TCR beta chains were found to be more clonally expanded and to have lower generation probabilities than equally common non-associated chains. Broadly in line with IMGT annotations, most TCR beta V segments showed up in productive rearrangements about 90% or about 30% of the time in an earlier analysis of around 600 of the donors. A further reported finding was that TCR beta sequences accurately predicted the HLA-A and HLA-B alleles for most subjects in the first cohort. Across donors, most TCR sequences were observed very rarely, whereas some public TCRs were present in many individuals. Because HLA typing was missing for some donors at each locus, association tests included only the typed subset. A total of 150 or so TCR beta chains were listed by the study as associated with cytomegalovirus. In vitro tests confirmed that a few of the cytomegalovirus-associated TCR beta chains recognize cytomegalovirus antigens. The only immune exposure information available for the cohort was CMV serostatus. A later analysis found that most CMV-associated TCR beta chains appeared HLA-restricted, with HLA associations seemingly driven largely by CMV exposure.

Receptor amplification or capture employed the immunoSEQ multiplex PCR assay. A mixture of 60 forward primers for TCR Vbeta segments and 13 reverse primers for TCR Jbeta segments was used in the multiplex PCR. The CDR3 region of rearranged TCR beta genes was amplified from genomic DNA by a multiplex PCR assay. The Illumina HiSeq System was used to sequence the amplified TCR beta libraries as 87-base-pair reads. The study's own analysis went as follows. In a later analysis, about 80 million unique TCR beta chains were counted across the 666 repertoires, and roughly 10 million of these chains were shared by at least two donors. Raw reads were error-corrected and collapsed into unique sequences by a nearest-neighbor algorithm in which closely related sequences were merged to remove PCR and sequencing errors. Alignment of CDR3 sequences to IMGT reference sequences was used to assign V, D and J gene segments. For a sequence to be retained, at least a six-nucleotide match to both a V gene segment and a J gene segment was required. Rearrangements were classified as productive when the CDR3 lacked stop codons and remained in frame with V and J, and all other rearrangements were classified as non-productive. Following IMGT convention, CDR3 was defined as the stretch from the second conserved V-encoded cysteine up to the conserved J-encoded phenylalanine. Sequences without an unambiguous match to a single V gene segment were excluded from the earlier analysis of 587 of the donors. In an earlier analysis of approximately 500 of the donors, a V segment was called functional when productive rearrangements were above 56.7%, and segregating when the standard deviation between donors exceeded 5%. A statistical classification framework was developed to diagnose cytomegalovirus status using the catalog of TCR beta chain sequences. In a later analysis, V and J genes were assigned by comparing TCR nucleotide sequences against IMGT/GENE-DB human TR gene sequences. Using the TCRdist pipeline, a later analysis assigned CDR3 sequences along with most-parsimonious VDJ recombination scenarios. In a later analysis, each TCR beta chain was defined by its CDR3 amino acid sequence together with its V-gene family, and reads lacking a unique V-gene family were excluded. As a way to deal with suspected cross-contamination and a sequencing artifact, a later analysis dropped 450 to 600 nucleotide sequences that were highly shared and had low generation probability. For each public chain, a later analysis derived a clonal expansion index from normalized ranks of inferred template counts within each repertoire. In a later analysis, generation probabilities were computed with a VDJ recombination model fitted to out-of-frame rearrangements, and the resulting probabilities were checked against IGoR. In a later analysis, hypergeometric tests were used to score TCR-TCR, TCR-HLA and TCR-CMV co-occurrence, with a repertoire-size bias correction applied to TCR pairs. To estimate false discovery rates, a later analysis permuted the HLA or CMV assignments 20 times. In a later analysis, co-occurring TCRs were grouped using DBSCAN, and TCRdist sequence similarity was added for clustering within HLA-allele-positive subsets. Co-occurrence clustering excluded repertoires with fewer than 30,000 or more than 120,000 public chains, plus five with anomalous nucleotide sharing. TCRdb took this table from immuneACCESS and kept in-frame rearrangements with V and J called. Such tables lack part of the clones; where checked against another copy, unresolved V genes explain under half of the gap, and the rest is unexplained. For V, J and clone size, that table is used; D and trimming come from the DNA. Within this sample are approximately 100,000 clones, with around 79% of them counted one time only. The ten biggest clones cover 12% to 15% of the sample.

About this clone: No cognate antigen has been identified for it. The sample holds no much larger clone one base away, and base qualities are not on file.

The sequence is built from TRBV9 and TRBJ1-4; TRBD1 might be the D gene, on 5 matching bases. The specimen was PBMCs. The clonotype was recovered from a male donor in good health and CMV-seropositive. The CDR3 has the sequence CASSVDSGSGEKLFF. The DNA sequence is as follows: TGTGCCAGCAGCGTCGACTCAGGGTCGGGTGAAAAACTGTTTTTT.